This T cell receptor beta chain was identified during a study of T cells in Graves' hyperthyroidism and ophthalmopathy. The study, taken as a whole, reports: Researchers found most expanded thyroid clonotypes above 0.001 in blood as well.

A Clinical Activity Score of at least 3, a NOSPECS grade of at least 4 and a duration under 3 months were recorded in the ophthalmopathy patients. Used for diagnoses were clinical symptoms, serum thyroxine and TRAb, thyroid ultrasound and orbital computed tomography. This clonotype showed up many times. Its antigen is not known. The CDR3 runs to 14 residues. The V gene's germline CDR1 is SEHNR and CDR2 FQNEAQ (reference sequence). V was cut by 8 bases and J by 5 bases, with 18 bases left in between. Researchers amplified the TCR beta CDR3 regions from RNA transcripts. The TCR CDR3 was amplified in a first-round RT-PCR using the HTBI primer set. Each CDR3 protein is one row after TCRdb ran MiXCR on the multiplex PCR reads. The table has about 520,000 distinct CDR3 sequences, roughly 25% seen once.

Sequencing was carried out using blood. The clonotype was recovered from a woman under 40 with Graves' ophthalmopathy. The V call is TRBV7-9, the J call TRBJ2-5; perhaps TRBD2 as D (5 bases). The CDR3 sequence: CASSARSGWETQYF. Here the CDR3 DNA reads TGTGCCAGCTCAGCAAGATCGGGATGGGAGACCCAGTACTTC. Full variable domain (rest looked up from reference TRBV7-9 and TRBJ2-5): DTGVSQNPRHKITKRGQNVTFRCDPISEHNRLYWYRQTLGQGPEFLTYFQNEAQLEKSRLLSDRFSAERPKGSFSTLEIQRTEQGDSAMYLCASSARSGWETQYFGPGTRLLVL.